This T cell receptor beta chain was observed in a study of blood T cell repertoires in COVID-19. Study context: The origin of the acute and convalescent COVID-19 samples was the United States, Italy and Spain. From T cells, B-cell-depleted T cells, or PBMCs came the material, which was cDNA or gDNA.

In the original analysis: Researchers report that nucleated cell counts were estimated from reference gene primer amplification. Method: immunoSEQ multiplex PCR; TCRdb's copy keeps in-frame clones and lacks some. The V and J calls and clone size come from that table; D and trimming were worked out from the DNA. The sample shows around 340,000 clones, roughly nine tenths of them seen only once. The CDR3 is made up of 17 amino acids. Patients from Seattle were sampled longitudinally, starting during active infection. Input material: peripheral blood. This chain joins TRBV1 and TRBJ1-4. TRBV1 is a listed pseudogene. The source is an older woman with COVID-19, enrolled during active disease. CDR3 DNA sequence: TGCACCAGCAGCCCGGGAGGTAAATCCCCAACTAATGAAAAACTGTTTTTT. Protein product: CTSSPGGKSPTNEKLFF.